A single sample gave rise to the 26 T cell receptor beta chains below, sequenced in a study of T-cell memory formation after mild COVID-19. TCRdb passed the 5' RACE reads through MiXCR, listing each CDR3 protein once. The repertoire has under 600,000 distinct CDR3 sequences, 20% to 25% of them found once; the top ten carry roughly 8.3%. Sequencing was carried out using PBMCs or a T cell subset sorted from them (not recorded which). These receptors were collected from an adult woman who had mild COVID-19 (a few samples of this study predate the infection). Cell type and time point are not known.

Ten or more counts support this clonotype. CDR3 protein: CASSQDMSGGLYEQYF. The DNA of the CDR3 is TGTGCCAGCAGCCAAGATATGTCAGGGGGCTTGTACGAGCAGTACTTC. V is TRBV3-1 and J is TRBJ2-7, with 8 bases lining up with TRBD1. CDR1 LGHDT and CDR2 YNNKEL come from the germline V gene (reference sequence). This CDR3 has 16 residues. Germline trimming cut 0 bases from V and 4 bases from J; bases unmatched to any gene: 8.

Of note for this clonotype: A junction end diverges from the germline sequence, so it may reflect a read error. The gene calls are TRBV7-3 and TRBJ2-3; 14 nucleotides align to TRBD2. In germline, CDR1 is SGHTA, CDR2 FQGTGA. The CDR3 has 13 amino acids. CDR3 sequence: CASSSWTSGGLNF. The CDR3 region has the DNA TGTGCCAGCAGCTCCTGGACTAGCGGGGGGTTGAATTTT.

The rearrangement joins TRBV14 to TRBJ2-2, with D perhaps TRBD2 (6 bases). Germline-derived CDR1 and CDR2 are SGHDN and FVKESK. Trimming shortened V by 2 bases and J by 8 bases, and 12 bases separated the two germline ends. The CDR3 has 14 residues. DNA of the CDR3: TGTGCCAGCAGCCAATGGACGGGACTGGGGGAGCTGTTTTTT. It is translated as CASSQWTGLGELFF. Based on the CDR3 plus reference TRBV14 and TRBJ2-2, the full variable domain is EAGVTQFPSHSVIEKGQTVTLRCDPISGHDNLYWYRRVMGKEIKFLLHFVKESKQDESGMPNNRFLAERTGGTYSTLKVQPAELEDSGVYFCASSQWTGLGELFFGEGSRLTVL.

V is TRBV20-1 and J is TRBJ2-3, with 9 positions matching TRBD2. Germline CDR1 reads DFQATT; CDR2 reads SNEGSKA (reference sequence). The length of the CDR3 is 15 residues. Trimming cost V 5 bases and J 2 bases; bases outside gene matches: 8. This CDR3 reads CSASRGGPFTDTQYF. CDR3 bases: TGCAGTGCTTCGCGGGGGGGCCCTTTCACAGATACGCAGTATTTT.

The chain employs TRBV7-9 and TRBJ2-1; 15 bases line up with TRBD2. There are 19 residues in the CDR3. With V trimmed by 5 bases and J by 4 bases, 12 bases remained unmatched. Germline loops: CDR1 SEHNR, CDR2 FQNEAQ (reference sequence). The CDR3, as DNA: TGTGCCAGCAGCCTAGGACCGGGACTAGCGGGAGGACCGTACAATGAGCAGTTCTTC. This codes for CASSLGPGLAGGPYNEQFF. The whole variable domain, filled in from reference TRBV7-9 and TRBJ2-1, reads DTGVSQNPRHKITKRGQNVTFRCDPISEHNRLYWYRQTLGQGPEFLTYFQNEAQLEKSRLLSDRFSAERPKGSFSTLEIQRTEQGDSAMYLCASSLGPGLAGGPYNEQFFGPGTRLTVL.

The V call is TRBV11-3, the J call TRBJ2-7; maybe TRBD1 (7 bases). This CDR3 has 16 amino acids. The ends were cut back, 4 bases at V and 3 bases at J, with 19 bases in the middle. Germline V gene sequence: CDR1 SGHNT, CDR2 YENEEA. CDR3 region: CASSSSVWRDSYEQYF. The CDR3 DNA sequence: TGTGCCAGCAGCTCCTCCGTTTGGAGGGACAGCTACGAGCAGTACTTC.

This clonotype was recorded at least ten times. The J gene is TRBJ2-7, the V gene TRBV12-3 or TRBV12-4; TRBD1 might be the D (7 bases). The CDR3 runs 13 residues. V shed 2 bases and J shed 12 bases, with 17 bases lying between them. The CDR3 nucleotides are TGTGCCAGCAGTTTAAAGGAGGGGGCCGGCCTGTACTTC. Translated: CASSLKEGAGLYF.

This chain links TRBV9 with TRBJ1-3; D is perhaps TRBD1 (5 bases). V was shortened by 4 bases and J by 4 bases, with 18 bases between the two germline ends. The CDR3 runs 16 residues. The germline V gene encodes CDR1 SGDLS and CDR2 YYNGEE. The CDR3 reads CASSSRVRGGGNTIYF. The DNA of the CDR3 is TGTGCCAGCAGCTCCAGGGTCCGCGGCGGAGGAAACACCATATATTTT.

This clonotype came up many times. The rearrangement uses TRBV7-9 and TRBJ1-1; 7 bases map to TRBD1. CDR1 SEHNR and CDR2 FQNEAQ come from the germline V gene (reference sequence). CDR3 length: 13 amino acids. With V trimmed by 5 bases and J by 5 bases, 5 bases remained unmatched. CDR3 in amino acids: CASSLNRGTEAFF. Written as DNA, the CDR3 is TGTGCCAGCAGCCTTAACAGGGGAACTGAAGCTTTCTTT.

This chain connects TRBV29-1 to TRBJ2-1; TRBD2 matches at 8 bases. CDR1 and CDR2 (germline): SQVTM, ANQGSEA. V trimming: 7 bases; J trimming: 3 bases; junction bases outside the gene matches: 11. This CDR3 has 15 residues. The CDR3 sequence: CSGARRGGVYNEQFF. The CDR3 nucleotides are TGCAGCGGGGCTAGACGGGGGGGCGTCTACAATGAGCAGTTCTTC.

This clonotype was observed a handful of times. The chain is built from TRBV5-5 and TRBJ1-5; D might be TRBD1 (6 bases). Germline CDR1 SGHKS, CDR2 YYEKEE (reference sequence). This CDR3 contains 16 residues. Trimming left V 1 base short and J 2 bases short, with 13 bases between. CDR3 region: CASSLRQGQGNQPQHF. CDR3 nucleotide sequence: TGTGCCAGCAGCTTGCGGCAGGGGCAGGGCAATCAGCCCCAGCATTTT.

The rearrangement uses TRBV4-1 and TRBJ2-3; 11 bases fit TRBD2. Germline trimming cut 3 bases from V and 0 bases from J; bases unmatched to any gene: 2. Germline V gene data show CDR1 as MGHRA and CDR2 as YSYEKL. The CDR3 has 16 residues. CDR3 amino acids: CASSQGLAVSTDTQYF. CDR3 DNA: TGCGCCAGCAGCCAGGGACTAGCGGTTAGCACAGATACGCAGTATTTT.

CDR3 sequence reads: CASSLVLQGGQETQYF. In DNA form, the CDR3 reads TGTGCCAGCAGCTTAGTGTTACAGGGGGGACAAGAGACCCAGTACTTC. The rearrangement joins TRBV7-2 to TRBJ2-5; 8 bases align to TRBD1. With V trimmed by 1 base and J by 2 bases, 6 bases remained unmatched. Germline values: CDR1 SGHTA, CDR2 FQGNSA. This CDR3 spans 16 amino acids.

The chain is built from TRBV2 and TRBJ2-3; no clear D gene. With 4 bases removed from V and 0 bases from J, the gap between germline ends came to 8 bases. Germline CDR1 and CDR2: SNHLY and FYNNEI. The CDR3 consists of 14 residues. The CDR3 is CASSVGRSTDTQYF. In nucleotides, the CDR3 is TGTGCCAGCAGTGTTGGCAGAAGCACAGATACGCAGTATTTT.

This chain links TRBV5-6 with TRBJ1-6; 9 nucleotides align to TRBD1. CDR1 and CDR2 (germline): SGHDT, YYEEEE. V shed 4 bases and J 9 bases; nucleotides not matched to a gene: 11. The CDR3 sequence is 16 residues long. Here the CDR3 reads CASSEPGQGFSSPLHF. In DNA form, the CDR3 reads TGTGCCAGCAGCGAGCCGGGACAGGGATTTTCTTCACCCCTCCACTTT.

The chain joins TRBV7-9 to TRBJ2-1; 9 positions match TRBD2. There are 15 residues in the CDR3. Germline CDR1 and CDR2: SEHNR and FQNEAQ (reference sequence). The V and J ends lost 4 bases and 3 bases, in that order; junction bases with no gene match: 4. CDR3 nucleotides: TGTGCCAGCAGCTCTAGCGGGGATCGCTACAATGAGCAGTTCTTC. The encoded protein is CASSSSGDRYNEQFF.

The genes are TRBV6-2 or TRBV6-3 and TRBJ2-7, with 7 nucleotides matching TRBD1. This CDR3 is built from 15 residues. Trimming at V came to 6 bases and at J to 2 bases, leaving 10 bases not matched to a gene. CDR1 is MNHEY and CDR2 is SVGEGT in the germline V gene. The CDR3 here is CASSESGTAPYEQYF. CDR3 coding DNA: TGTGCCAGCAGCGAGTCCGGGACAGCACCCTACGAGCAGTACTTC.

This chain links TRBV6-6 with TRBJ2-2; no definite D call. Germline CDR1 MNHNY, CDR2 SVGAGI (reference sequence). Trimming shortened V by 4 bases and J by 7 bases, and 13 bases separated the two germline ends. The CDR3 is 14 residues long. The CDR3 is CASSSGAWNGELFF. CDR3 in DNA: TGTGCCAGCAGTTCAGGAGCTTGGAACGGGGAGCTGTTTTTT.

J is TRBJ1-1 and V is TRBV4-1; D unclear. There are 14 residues in the CDR3. Germline V gives CDR1 MGHRA, CDR2 YSYEKL. V lost 2 bases and J lost 6, with 13 bases in between. CDR3 DNA: TGCGCCAGCAGCCAACGGACTCAGAGCCCTGAAGCTTTCTTT. Encoded protein: CASSQRTQSPEAFF.

This clonotype was found a few times. J is TRBJ2-7 and V is TRBV20-1, with D maybe TRBD2 (5 bases). CDR1 DFQATT and CDR2 SNEGSKA come from the germline V gene (reference sequence). The CDR3 covers 14 residues. The V end was cut by 4 bases, the J end by 2 bases, with 15 bases between. CDR3 residues: CSATSSYPPYEQYF. The DNA for the CDR3 is TGCAGTGCTACGTCTAGCTATCCCCCCTACGAGCAGTACTTC.

The chain recombines TRBV6-2 or TRBV6-3 with TRBJ1-1, with D perhaps matching TRBD1 (6 bases). The CDR3 runs to 15 residues. Trimming took 8 bases from V and 5 from J, leaving 21 bases between them. In germline, CDR1 is MNHEY, CDR2 SVGEGT. The CDR3 coding sequence is TGTGCCAGCGAAATAGGACCAGGGGAAGGAACTGAAGCTTTCTTT. As protein: CASEIGPGEGTEAFF.

This clonotype was counted between two and nine times. The chain is built from TRBV11-2 and TRBJ2-2, with a tentative D call TRBD1 (5 bases). CDR1 is SGHAT, CDR2 FQNNGV, per germline. The CDR3 consists of 14 residues. V lost 5 bases and J 5 bases, leaving 12 bases between the germline ends. Written as DNA, the CDR3 is TGTGCCAGCAGCGACAGAGCCGGTACCGGGGAGCTGTTTTTT. This encodes CASSDRAGTGELFF.

This clonotype was seen more than once but under ten times. The chain uses TRBV5-1 and TRBJ2-3; D unresolved. CDR1 is SGHRS, CDR2 YFSETQ, per germline. The CDR3 is 14 amino acids. V lost 3 bases to trimming and J lost 2 bases, with 10 bases between them. CDR3 region: CASSSSVTTDTQYF. The CDR3 DNA is TGCGCCAGCAGCTCCTCGGTGACCACAGATACGCAGTATTTT. Drawing the rest from reference TRBV5-1 and TRBJ2-3, the complete variable domain is KAGVTQTPRYLIKTRGQQVTLSCSPISGHRSVSWYQQTPGQGLQFLFEYFSETQRNKGNFPGRFSGRQFSNSRSEMNVSTLELGDSALYLCASSSSVTTDTQYFGPGTRLTVL.

This clonotype was picked up a small number of times. The genes are TRBV6-6 and TRBJ1-1; 7 nucleotides line up with TRBD1. The germline V gene has CDR1 MNHNY and CDR2 SVGAGI (reference sequence). The length of the CDR3 is 15 residues. The V gene end was trimmed by 2 bases and the J gene end by 3 bases; junction bases not matched to a gene: 6. The DNA of the CDR3 is TGTGCCAGCAGTTACCTTCCAGACAGGGACACTGAAGCTTTCTTT. Translating gives CASSYLPDRDTEAFF.

This chain links TRBV5-1 with TRBJ2-3, with 11 bases aligning to TRBD2. J lost 2 bases, V lost 0 bases, and 11 bases had no gene match. This CDR3 has 19 residues. Germline assignment: CDR1 SGHRS and CDR2 YFSETQ. CDR3 DNA: TGCGCCAGCAGCTTGGTCGGGGCTAGCGGGGGGTATTCCACAGATACGCAGTATTTT. It codes for CASSLVGASGGYSTDTQYF.

This rearrangement joins TRBV20-1 to TRBJ2-5, with TRBD1 matching over 12 bases. V gave up 6 bases and J gave up 4 bases; unmatched junction bases: 15. This CDR3 has 17 residues. The germline CDR1 and CDR2 sequences are DFQATT and SNEGSKA (reference sequence). In DNA, the CDR3 is TGCAGTGCCCGTTCGTGGGGACAGGGGGCAGTTGGAGAGACCCAGTACTTC. This codes for CSARSWGQGAVGETQYF.